Sequencing of this TCR beta chain was carried out in a study of CD8 T cells in ankylosing spondylitis. General study results and limits: What appeared characteristic of ankylosing spondylitis blood was a TCR beta motif of seven to nine highly homologous variants. Matched synovial fluid from ankylosing spondylitis patients was reported to be enriched for disease-linked clones.

For this clonotype: Antigen specificity is unknown.

V shed 6 bases and J shed 6 bases, with 15 bases lying between them. CDR1 and CDR2 from the germline V gene are SQVTM and ANQGSEA. The CDR3 is 13 residues long. Using quantitative 5'-RACE with molecular barcodes, the authors made TCR beta libraries. TCRdb recomputed calls from the 5' RACE reads with MiXCR, one row per CDR3 protein. The sample lists some 400,000 distinct CDR3 sequences; 20% to 25% were seen once. Specimen: blood, either unsorted or a sorted T cell fraction (not recorded which). This rearrangement joins TRBV29-1 to TRBJ1-5; tentative D call: TRBD1 (5 bases). The source is a male donor with ankylosing spondylitis. The CDR3 is CSVLGTEGQPQHF. Here the CDR3 DNA reads TGCAGCGTCCTTGGGACTGAGGGTCAGCCCCAGCATTTT.